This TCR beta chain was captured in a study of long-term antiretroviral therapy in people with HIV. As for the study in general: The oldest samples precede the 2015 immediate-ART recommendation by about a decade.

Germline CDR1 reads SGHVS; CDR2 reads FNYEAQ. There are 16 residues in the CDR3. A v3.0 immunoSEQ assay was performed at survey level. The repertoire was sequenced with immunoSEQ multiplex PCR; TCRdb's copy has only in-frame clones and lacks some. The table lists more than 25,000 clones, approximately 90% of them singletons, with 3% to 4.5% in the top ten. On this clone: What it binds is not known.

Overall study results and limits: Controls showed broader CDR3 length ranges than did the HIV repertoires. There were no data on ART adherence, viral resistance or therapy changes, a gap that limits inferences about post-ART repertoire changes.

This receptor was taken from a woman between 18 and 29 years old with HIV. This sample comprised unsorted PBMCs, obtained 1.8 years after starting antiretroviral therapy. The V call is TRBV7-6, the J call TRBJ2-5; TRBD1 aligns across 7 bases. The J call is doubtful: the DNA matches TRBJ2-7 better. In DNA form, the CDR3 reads TGTGCCAGCAGCTTAGGGAAGGGGGCTCTTGCCTACGAGCAGTACTTC. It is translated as CASSLGKGALAYEQYF.